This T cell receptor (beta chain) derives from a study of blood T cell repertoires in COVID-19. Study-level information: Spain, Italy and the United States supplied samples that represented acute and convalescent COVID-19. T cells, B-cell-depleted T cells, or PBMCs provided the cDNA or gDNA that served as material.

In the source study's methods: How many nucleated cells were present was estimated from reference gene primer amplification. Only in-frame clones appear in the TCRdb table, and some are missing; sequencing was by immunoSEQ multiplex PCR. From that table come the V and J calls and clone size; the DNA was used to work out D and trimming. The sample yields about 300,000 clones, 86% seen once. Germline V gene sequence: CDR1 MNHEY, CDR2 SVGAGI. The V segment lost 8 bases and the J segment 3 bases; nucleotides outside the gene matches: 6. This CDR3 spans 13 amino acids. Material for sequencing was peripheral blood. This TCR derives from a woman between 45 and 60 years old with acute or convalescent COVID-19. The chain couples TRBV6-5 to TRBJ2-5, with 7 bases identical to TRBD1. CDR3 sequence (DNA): TGTGCCAGCGCCGGGACAGAAAAAGAGACCCAGTACTTC. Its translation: CASAGTEKETQYF.